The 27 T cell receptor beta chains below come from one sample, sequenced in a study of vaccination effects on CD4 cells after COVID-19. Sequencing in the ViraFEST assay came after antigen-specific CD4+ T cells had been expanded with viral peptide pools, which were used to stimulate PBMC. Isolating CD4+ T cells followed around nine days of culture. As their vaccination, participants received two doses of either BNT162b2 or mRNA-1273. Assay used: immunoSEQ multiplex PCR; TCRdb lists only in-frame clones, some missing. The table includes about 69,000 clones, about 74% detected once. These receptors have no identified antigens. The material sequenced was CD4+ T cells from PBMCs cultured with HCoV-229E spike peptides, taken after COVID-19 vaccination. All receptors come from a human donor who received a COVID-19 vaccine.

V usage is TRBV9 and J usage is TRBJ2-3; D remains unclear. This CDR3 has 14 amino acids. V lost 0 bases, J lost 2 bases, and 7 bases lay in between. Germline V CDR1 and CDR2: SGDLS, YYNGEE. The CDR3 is CASSVGAATDTQYF. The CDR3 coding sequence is TGTGCCAGCAGCGTAGGGGCGGCCACAGATACGCAGTATTTT.

This CDR3 is CAISELAGSRSYGYTF. DNA of the CDR3: TGTGCCATCAGTGAGTTAGCTGGGTCTCGCTCCTATGGCTACACCTTC. This chain joins TRBV10-3 and TRBJ1-2; D call uncertain. Germline V lookup: CDR1 ENHRY, CDR2 SYGVKD. Between the trimmed V and J ends, which lost 1 base and 4 bases, there was a span of 16 bases. CDR3 length: 16 amino acids.

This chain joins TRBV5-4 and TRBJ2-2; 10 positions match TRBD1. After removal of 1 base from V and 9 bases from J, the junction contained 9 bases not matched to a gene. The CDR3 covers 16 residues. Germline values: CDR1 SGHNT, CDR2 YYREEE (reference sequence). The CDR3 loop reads CASSLPDRGIHRELFF. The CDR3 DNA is TGTGCCAGCAGCTTGCCGGACAGGGGGATCCACCGGGAGCTGTTTTTT. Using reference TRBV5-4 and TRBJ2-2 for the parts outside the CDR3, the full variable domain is ETGVTQSPTHLIKTRGQQVTLRCSSQSGHNTVSWYQQALGQGPQFIFQYYREEENGRGNFPPRFSGLQFPNYSSELNVNALELDDSALYLCASSLPDRGIHRELFFGEGSRLTVL.

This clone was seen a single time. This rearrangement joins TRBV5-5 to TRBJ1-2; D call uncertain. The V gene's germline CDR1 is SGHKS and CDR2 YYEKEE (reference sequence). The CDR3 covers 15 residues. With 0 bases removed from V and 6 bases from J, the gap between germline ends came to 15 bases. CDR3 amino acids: CASSLVLQAADGYTF. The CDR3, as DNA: TGTGCCAGCAGCTTGGTTTTGCAGGCCGCTGATGGCTACACCTTC.

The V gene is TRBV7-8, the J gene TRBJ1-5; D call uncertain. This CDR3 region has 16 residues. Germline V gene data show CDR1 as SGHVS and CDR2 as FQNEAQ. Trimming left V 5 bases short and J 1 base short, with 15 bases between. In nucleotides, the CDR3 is TGTGCCAGCAGCCTGAAGCGAATGGAGAGCAATCAGCCCCAGCATTTT. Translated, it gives CASSLKRMESNQPQHF.

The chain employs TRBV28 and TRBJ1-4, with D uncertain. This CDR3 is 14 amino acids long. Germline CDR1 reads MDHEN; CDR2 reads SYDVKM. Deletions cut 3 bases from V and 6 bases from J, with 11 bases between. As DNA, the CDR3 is TGTGCCAGCAGTTTCCGAAGAATTCATGAAAAACTGTTTTTT. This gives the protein CASSFRRIHEKLFF. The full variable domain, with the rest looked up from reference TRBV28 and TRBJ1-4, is DVKVTQSSRYLVKRTGEKVFLECVQDMDHENMFWYRQDPGLGLRLIYFSYDVKMKEKGDIPEGYSVSREKKERFSLILESASTNQTSMYLCASSFRRIHEKLFFGSGTQLSVL.

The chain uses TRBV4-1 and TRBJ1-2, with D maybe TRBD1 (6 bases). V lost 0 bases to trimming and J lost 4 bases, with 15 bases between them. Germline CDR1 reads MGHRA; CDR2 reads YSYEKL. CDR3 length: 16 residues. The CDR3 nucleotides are TGCGCCAGCAGCCAAGAAGGACAGAACTTCCCCTATGGCTACACCTTC. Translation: CASSQEGQNFPYGYTF.

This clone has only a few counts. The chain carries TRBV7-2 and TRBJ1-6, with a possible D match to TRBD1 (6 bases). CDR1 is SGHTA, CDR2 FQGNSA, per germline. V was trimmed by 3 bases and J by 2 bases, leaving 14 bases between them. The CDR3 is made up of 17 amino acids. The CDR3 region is CASSLLRGQTYNSPLHF. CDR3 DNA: TGTGCCAGCAGCTTGCTCCGGGGGCAGACCTATAATTCACCCCTCCACTTT. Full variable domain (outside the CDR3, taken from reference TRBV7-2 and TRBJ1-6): GAGVSQSPSNKVTEKGKDVELRCDPISGHTALYWYRQSLGQGLEFLIYFQGNSAPDKSGLPSDRFSAERTGGSVSTLTIQRTQQEDSAVYLCASSLLRGQTYNSPLHFGNGTRLTVT.

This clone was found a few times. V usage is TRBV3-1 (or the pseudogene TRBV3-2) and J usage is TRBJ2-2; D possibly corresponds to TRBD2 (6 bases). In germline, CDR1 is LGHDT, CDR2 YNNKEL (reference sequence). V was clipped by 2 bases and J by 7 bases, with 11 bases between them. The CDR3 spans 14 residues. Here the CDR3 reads CASSQFPGDGELFF. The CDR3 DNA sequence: TGTGCCAGCAGCCAATTCCCGGGGGACGGGGAGCTGTTTTTT.

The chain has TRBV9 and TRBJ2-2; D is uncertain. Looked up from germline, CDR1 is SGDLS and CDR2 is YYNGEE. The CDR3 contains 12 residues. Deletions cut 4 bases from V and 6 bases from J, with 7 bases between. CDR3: CASSYIAGELFF. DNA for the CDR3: TGTGCCAGCAGCTATATAGCCGGGGAGCTGTTTTTT.

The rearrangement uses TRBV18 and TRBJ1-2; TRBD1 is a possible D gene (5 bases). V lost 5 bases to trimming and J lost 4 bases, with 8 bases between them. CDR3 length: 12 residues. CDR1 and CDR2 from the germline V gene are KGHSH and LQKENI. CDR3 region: CASSAGSYGYTF. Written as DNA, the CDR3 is TGTGCCAGCTCAGCAGGGAGCTATGGCTACACCTTC.

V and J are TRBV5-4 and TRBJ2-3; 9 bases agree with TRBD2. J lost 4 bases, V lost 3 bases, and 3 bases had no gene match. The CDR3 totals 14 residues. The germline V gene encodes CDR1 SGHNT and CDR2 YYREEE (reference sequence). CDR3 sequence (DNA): TGTGCCAGCAGCTCTCGACTAGCGGCAGATACGCAGTATTTT. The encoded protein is CASSSRLAADTQYF.

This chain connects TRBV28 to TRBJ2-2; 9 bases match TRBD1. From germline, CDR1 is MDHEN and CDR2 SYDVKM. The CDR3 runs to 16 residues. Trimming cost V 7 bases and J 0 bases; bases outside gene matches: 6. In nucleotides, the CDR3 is TGTGCCAGCACCCCAAGACAGGGGGCGAACACCGGGGAGCTGTTTTTT. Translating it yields CASTPRQGANTGELFF.

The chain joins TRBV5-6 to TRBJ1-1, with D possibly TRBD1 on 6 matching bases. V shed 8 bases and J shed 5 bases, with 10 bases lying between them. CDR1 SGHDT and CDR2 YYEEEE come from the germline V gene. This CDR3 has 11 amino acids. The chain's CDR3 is CASQQGTEAFF. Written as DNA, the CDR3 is TGTGCCAGTCAACAGGGAACTGAAGCTTTCTTT.

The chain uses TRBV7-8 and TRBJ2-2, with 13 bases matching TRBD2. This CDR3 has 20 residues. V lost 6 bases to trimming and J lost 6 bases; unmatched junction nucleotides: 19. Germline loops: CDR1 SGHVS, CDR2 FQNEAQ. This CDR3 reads CASSSVRLAGGLGYSGELFF. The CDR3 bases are TGTGCCAGCAGTTCCGTACGACTAGCGGGGGGCCTAGGGTATTCCGGGGAGCTGTTTTTT.

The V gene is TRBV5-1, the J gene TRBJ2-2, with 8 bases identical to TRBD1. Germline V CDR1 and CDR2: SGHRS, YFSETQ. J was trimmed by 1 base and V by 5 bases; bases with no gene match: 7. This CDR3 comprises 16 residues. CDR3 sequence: CASSISGTGNTGELFF. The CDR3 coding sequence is TGCGCCAGCAGTATTTCCGGGACAGGGAACACCGGGGAGCTGTTTTTT. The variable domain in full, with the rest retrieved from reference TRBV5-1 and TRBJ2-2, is KAGVTQTPRYLIKTRGQQVTLSCSPISGHRSVSWYQQTPGQGLQFLFEYFSETQRNKGNFPGRFSGRQFSNSRSEMNVSTLELGDSALYLCASSISGTGNTGELFFGEGSRLTVL.

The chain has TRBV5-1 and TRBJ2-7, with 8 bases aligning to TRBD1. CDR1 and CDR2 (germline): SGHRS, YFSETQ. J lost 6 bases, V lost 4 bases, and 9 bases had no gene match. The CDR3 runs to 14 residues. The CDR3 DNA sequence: TGCGCCAGCAGCCTTACGACAGGGGCCGTCGAGCAGTACGTC. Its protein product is CASSLTTGAVEQYV.

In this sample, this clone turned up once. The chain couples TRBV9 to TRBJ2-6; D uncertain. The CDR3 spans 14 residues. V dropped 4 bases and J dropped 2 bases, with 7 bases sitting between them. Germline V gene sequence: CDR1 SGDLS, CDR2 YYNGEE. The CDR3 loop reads CASSPGAGANVLTF. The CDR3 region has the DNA TGTGCCAGCAGCCCCGGAGCTGGGGCCAACGTCCTGACTTTC.

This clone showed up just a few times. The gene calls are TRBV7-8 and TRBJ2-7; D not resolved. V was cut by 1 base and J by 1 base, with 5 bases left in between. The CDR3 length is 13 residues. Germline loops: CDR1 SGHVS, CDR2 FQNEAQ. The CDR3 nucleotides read TGTGCCAGCAGCTTAGGCCCTTCCTACGAGCAGTACGTC. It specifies CASSLGPSYEQYV.

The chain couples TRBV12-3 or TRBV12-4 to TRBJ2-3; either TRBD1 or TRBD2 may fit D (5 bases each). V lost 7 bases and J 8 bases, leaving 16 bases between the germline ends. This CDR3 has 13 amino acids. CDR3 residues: CASNEGLGGTQYF. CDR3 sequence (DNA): TGTGCCAGCAATGAGGGGCTAGGAGGTACGCAGTATTTT.

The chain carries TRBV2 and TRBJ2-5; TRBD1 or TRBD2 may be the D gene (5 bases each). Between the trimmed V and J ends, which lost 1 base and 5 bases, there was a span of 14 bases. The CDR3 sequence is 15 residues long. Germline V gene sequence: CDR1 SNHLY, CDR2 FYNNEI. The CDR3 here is CASSEGWGYGETQYF. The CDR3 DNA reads TGTGCCAGCAGTGAAGGGTGGGGGTATGGCGAGACCCAGTACTTC.

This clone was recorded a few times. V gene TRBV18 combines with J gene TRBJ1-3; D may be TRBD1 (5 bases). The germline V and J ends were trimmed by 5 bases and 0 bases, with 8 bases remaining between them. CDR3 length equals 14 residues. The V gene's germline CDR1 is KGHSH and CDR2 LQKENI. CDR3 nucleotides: TGTGCCAGCTCAGGGACGGACTCTGGAAACACCATATATTTT. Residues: CASSGTDSGNTIYF.

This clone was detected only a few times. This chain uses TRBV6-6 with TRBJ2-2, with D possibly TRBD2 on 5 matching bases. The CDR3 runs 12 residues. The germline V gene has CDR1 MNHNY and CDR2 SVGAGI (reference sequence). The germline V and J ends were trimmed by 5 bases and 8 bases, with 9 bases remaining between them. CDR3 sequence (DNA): TGTGCCAGCAGTCGACTACAGGGGGAGCTGTTTTTT. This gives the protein CASSRLQGELFF.

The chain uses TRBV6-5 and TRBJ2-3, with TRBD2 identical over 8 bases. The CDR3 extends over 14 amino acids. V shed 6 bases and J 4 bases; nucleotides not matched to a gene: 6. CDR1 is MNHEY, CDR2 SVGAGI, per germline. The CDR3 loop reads CASRVAGSADTQYF. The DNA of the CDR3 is TGTGCCAGCAGGGTAGCGGGGTCAGCAGATACGCAGTATTTT.

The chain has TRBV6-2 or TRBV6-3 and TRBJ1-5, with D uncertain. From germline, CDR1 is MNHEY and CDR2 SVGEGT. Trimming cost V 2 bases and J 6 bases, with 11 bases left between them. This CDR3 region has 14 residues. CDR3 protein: CASSYGAEFQPQHF. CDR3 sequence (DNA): TGTGCCAGCAGTTACGGAGCGGAGTTTCAGCCCCAGCATTTT.

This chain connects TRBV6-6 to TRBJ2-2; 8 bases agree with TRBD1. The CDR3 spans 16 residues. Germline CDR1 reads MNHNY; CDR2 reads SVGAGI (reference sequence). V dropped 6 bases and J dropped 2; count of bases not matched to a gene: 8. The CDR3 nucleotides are TGTGCCAGCAGCAAGCCGACAGGGGTAAACACCGGGGAGCTGTTTTTT. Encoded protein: CASSKPTGVNTGELFF.

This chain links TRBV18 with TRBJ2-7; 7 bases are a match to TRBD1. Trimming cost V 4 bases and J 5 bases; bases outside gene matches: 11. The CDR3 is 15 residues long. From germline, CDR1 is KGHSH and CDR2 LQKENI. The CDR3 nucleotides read TGTGCCAGCTCACATAACAGGGGAGATCGCCACGAGCAGTACGTC. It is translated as CASSHNRGDRHEQYV.